This passage covers 23 T cell receptor beta chains from one sample sequenced in a study of T cell repertoires in cytomegalovirus infection. TCRdb analysed the reads with MiXCR anew, one entry per CDR3 protein. The sample records over 150,000 distinct CDR3 sequences, 15% to 20% being singletons. Sequencing was performed on CD8+ T cells from PBMCs. All receptors derive from a human donor in good health (CMV status not recorded). Some clones in this sample may be carry-over from other donors' samples.

V is TRBV6-2 or TRBV6-3 and J is TRBJ2-7, with D perhaps assigned TRBD1 or TRBD2 (6 bases each). V was pared by 2 bases and J by 3 bases, with 14 bases between. The CDR3 totals 15 residues. CDR1 is MNHEY and CDR2 is SVGEGT in the germline V gene. CDR3: CASSYRGPKNYEQYF. The CDR3 nucleotides are TGTGCCAGCAGTTACCGGGGGCCGAAAAACTACGAGCAGTACTTC.

This chain uses TRBV13 with TRBJ1-5; D is unresolved. V was clipped by 4 bases and J by 5 bases, with 15 bases between them. Per germline, CDR1 PRHDT and CDR2 FYEKMQ (reference sequence). The CDR3 is 15 residues long. CDR3 residues: CASSSGRVEHQPQHF. The CDR3 DNA reads as TGTGCCAGCAGCTCAGGACGGGTGGAGCATCAGCCCCAGCATTTT. The whole variable domain, filled in from reference TRBV13 and TRBJ1-5, reads AAGVIQSPRHLIKEKRETATLKCYPIPRHDTVYWYQQGPGQDPQFLISFYEKMQSDKGSIPDRFSAQQFSDYHSELNMSSLELGDSALYFCASSSGRVEHQPQHFGDGTRLSIL.

This clonotype turned up a few times. This rearrangement joins TRBV28 to TRBJ2-3; D call uncertain. Germline-derived CDR1 and CDR2 are MDHEN and SYDVKM. The CDR3 is 12 amino acids. Trimming stripped 8 bases from V and 7 bases from J, with 13 bases between. The CDR3: CASSDTANTQYF. CDR3 coding DNA: TGTGCCAGCTCCGATACAGCAAATACGCAGTATTTT.

In its sample, this clonotype was seen a few times. V usage is TRBV7-6 and J usage is TRBJ2-1, with 11 bases identical to TRBD2. Germline lookup yields CDR1 SGHVS and CDR2 FNYEAQ. The CDR3 covers 16 residues. V lost 4 bases and J lost 4; bases outside the gene matches: 6. CDR3 bases: TGTGCCAGCAGCTATTCGGGACTAGCGGATTACAATGAGCAGTTCTTC. Its translation is CASSYSGLADYNEQFF.

This clonotype was observed many times. The chain combines TRBV6-2 or TRBV6-3 with TRBJ1-5; D gene uncertain. V was clipped by 3 bases and J by 4 bases, with 7 bases between them. The CDR3 totals 13 residues. Germline values: CDR1 MNHEY, CDR2 SVGEGT. The CDR3 DNA reads TGTGCCAGCAGTTATGTAGAAAATCAGCCCCAGCATTTT. Amino acids: CASSYVENQPQHF.

Ten or more counts support this clonotype. This rearrangement joins TRBV7-6 to TRBJ1-1; D is uncertain. The germline gives CDR1 SGHVS, CDR2 FNYEAQ. Trimming left V 5 bases short and J 0 bases short, with 10 bases between. This CDR3 is 14 amino acids long. CDR3 bases: TGTGCCAGCAGCCTACAGAAAATGAACACTGAAGCTTTCTTT. The encoded protein is CASSLQKMNTEAFF.

This CDR3 is CASRGKSYTF. The CDR3 DNA follows: TGTGCCAGCCGTGGGAAGAGCTACACCTTC. J is TRBJ1-2 and V is TRBV2; D is ambiguous. Germline CDR1 SNHLY, CDR2 FYNNEI. Trimming took off 8 bases at V and 9 bases at J, with 10 bases between the two ends. The CDR3 length is 10 residues.

The V gene is TRBV7-9, the J gene TRBJ2-7; a possible D gene is TRBD2 (5 bases). With 3 bases removed from V and 1 base from J, the gap between germline ends came to 13 bases. Per the germline V gene, CDR1 is SEHNR and CDR2 is FQNEAQ (reference sequence). The CDR3 is 15 residues long. The CDR3 DNA sequence: TGTGCCAGCAGCTTGCTCGGGGTAAATTCCTACGAGCAGTACTTC. Residues: CASSLLGVNSYEQYF.

The sample holds a few counts of this clonotype. The chain recombines TRBV11-2 with TRBJ2-1; tentative D call: TRBD2 (7 bases). Germline V gives CDR1 SGHAT, CDR2 FQNNGV. The CDR3 totals 20 residues. V was pared by 1 base and J by 0 bases, with 22 bases between. The CDR3 DNA reads as TGTGCCAGCAGCTTAGCGTACGAGCGGGGACACATATTCTCCTACAATGAGCAGTTCTTC. Its protein is CASSLAYERGHIFSYNEQFF.

This rearrangement joins TRBV7-9 to TRBJ1-1; D is perhaps TRBD1 (6 bases). Germline lookup yields CDR1 SEHNR and CDR2 FQNEAQ (reference sequence). The CDR3 spans 13 residues. Trimming removed 7 bases at V and 1 base at J, with 10 bases between. CDR3 DNA: TGTGCCAGCACCCCGACAGGGAACACTGAAGCTTTCTTT. Amino acid sequence: CASTPTGNTEAFF.

This clonotype was detected a few times. V and J are TRBV7-6 and TRBJ2-1; TRBD1 is a possible D gene (6 bases). Trimming took off 3 bases at V and 9 bases at J, with 9 bases between the two ends. The CDR3 length is 12 residues. Germline lookup yields CDR1 SGHVS and CDR2 FNYEAQ. The CDR3 here is CASSLGAVEQFF. CDR3 nucleotide sequence: TGTGCCAGCAGCTTGGGGGCTGTTGAGCAGTTCTTC.

This clonotype was seen a handful of times. V usage is TRBV7-9 and J usage is TRBJ2-7; 7 nucleotides line up with TRBD1. Germline assignment: CDR1 SEHNR and CDR2 FQNEAQ (reference sequence). V gave up 4 bases and J gave up 0 bases; unmatched junction bases: 6. CDR3 length: 15 amino acids. In DNA form, the CDR3 reads TGTGCCAGCAGCTCTCTGGACAGGAGCTCCTACGAGCAGTACTTC. Translating it yields CASSSLDRSSYEQYF.

This clonotype was seen once. The rearrangement uses TRBV9 and TRBJ2-3, with TRBD1 matching 8 bases. J gave up 3 bases and V 2 bases, and 5 bases lay outside the gene matches. CDR1 and CDR2 (germline): SGDLS, YYNGEE. This CDR3 is built from 15 residues. CDR3 DNA sequence: TGTGCCAGCAGCGTGTATACAGGGGGGACAGATACGCAGTATTTT. This encodes CASSVYTGGTDTQYF. The variable domain in full, completed from reference TRBV9 and TRBJ2-3, reads DSGVTQTPKHLITATGQRVTLRCSPRSGDLSVYWYQQSLDQGLQFLIQYYNGEERAKGNILERFSAQQFPDLHSELNLSSLELGDSALYFCASSVYTGGTDTQYFGPGTRLTVL.

This clonotype has more than one count but fewer than ten. The rearrangement links TRBV7-8 to TRBJ1-1, with TRBD1 matching over 10 bases. This CDR3 comprises 13 residues. Trimming removed 5 bases from V and 11 bases from J; junction bases left unmatched: 8. CDR1 SGHVS and CDR2 FQNEAQ come from the germline V gene. The chain's CDR3 is CASSPGTGVEAFF. In nucleotides, the CDR3 is TGTGCCAGCAGCCCTGGGACAGGGGTTGAGGCTTTCTTT.

The chain has TRBV29-1 and TRBJ2-2, with a possible D match to TRBD2 (6 bases). V lost 5 bases to trimming and J lost 0 bases, with 10 bases between them. Germline-derived CDR1 and CDR2 are SQVTM and ANQGSEA. The CDR3 runs to 14 residues. The CDR3 here is CSVLGGTNTGELFF. The CDR3 DNA sequence: TGCAGCGTTTTGGGGGGAACGAACACCGGGGAGCTGTTTTTT.

The CDR3 spells CASSKRTGGMETQYF. CDR3 sequence (DNA): TGTGCCAGCAGCAAGAGGACAGGGGGCATGGAGACCCAGTACTTC. The V call is TRBV7-9, the J call TRBJ2-5, with 11 bases that match TRBD1. The CDR3 length is 15 residues. V dropped 5 bases and J dropped 5; count of bases not matched to a gene: 7. Per the germline V gene, CDR1 is SEHNR and CDR2 is FQNEAQ (reference sequence). Full variable domain (rest looked up from reference TRBV7-9 and TRBJ2-5): DTGVSQNPRHKITKRGQNVTFRCDPISEHNRLYWYRQTLGQGPEFLTYFQNEAQLEKSRLLSDRFSAERPKGSFSTLEIQRTEQGDSAMYLCASSKRTGGMETQYFGPGTRLLVL.

In its sample, this clonotype was seen a few times. This chain joins TRBV6-2 or TRBV6-3 and TRBJ2-7; D possibly uses TRBD1 or TRBD2 (6 bases each). The CDR3 has 14 residues. Germline CDR1 MNHEY, CDR2 SVGEGT. V was clipped by 6 bases and J by 2 bases, with 14 bases between them. The CDR3 here is CASSLGGYPYEQYF. In DNA, the CDR3 is TGTGCCAGCAGCCTAGGGGGGTACCCCTACGAGCAGTACTTC.

This clonotype has a handful of counts. This rearrangement joins TRBV5-5 to TRBJ2-7; TRBD1 aligns across 7 bases. CDR3 length equals 14 residues. V gave up 4 bases and J gave up 13 bases; unmatched junction bases: 17. The germline gives CDR1 SGHKS, CDR2 YYEKEE (reference sequence). The CDR3 loop reads CASSPDLGTALFYF. The CDR3 DNA reads as TGTGCCAGCAGCCCCGACCTTGGGACAGCCCTCTTTTACTTC. Filled out from reference TRBV5-5 and TRBJ2-7, the complete variable domain reads DAGVTQSPTHLIKTRGQQVTLRCSPISGHKSVSWYQQVLGQGPQFIFQYYEKEERGRGNFPDRFSARQFPNYSSELNVNALLLGDSALYLCASSPDLGTALFYFGPGTRLTVT.

This clonotype was detected a few times. The chain uses TRBV12-3 or TRBV12-4 and TRBJ2-7; 7 positions agree with TRBD1. The V segment lost 6 bases and the J segment 6 bases; nucleotides outside the gene matches: 5. The CDR3 runs 12 residues. As DNA, the CDR3 is TGTGCCAGCAGCTTACAGGGGCTCGAGCAGTACTTC. It yields the protein CASSLQGLEQYF.

The rearrangement links TRBV7-8 to TRBJ2-3, with D hard to call. Deletions cut 6 bases from V and 6 bases from J, with 10 bases between. Germline-derived CDR1 and CDR2 are SGHVS and FQNEAQ. The CDR3 is made up of 12 amino acids. CDR3 nucleotides: TGTGCCAGCAGTAGGGCCGGGGATACGCAGTATTTT. This translates into CASSRAGDTQYF.

A few counts support this clonotype. The chain carries TRBV7-2 and TRBJ2-1; 7 positions agree with TRBD1. The V gene's germline CDR1 is SGHTA and CDR2 FQGNSA. The CDR3 is 16 amino acids. Unmatched junction bases numbered 7, after V lost 5 bases and J lost 0 bases. The CDR3 DNA follows: TGTGCCAGCAGCGCCCGGACAGGTCTCTCCTACAATGAGCAGTTCTTC. Amino acids: CASSARTGLSYNEQFF.

This clonotype was seen only a few times. The chain links TRBV30 to TRBJ2-7; D uncertain. This CDR3 is 13 amino acids long. Trimming removed 3 bases from V and 3 bases from J, with 12 bases in between. Looked up from germline, CDR1 is GTSNPN and CDR2 is SVGIG (reference sequence). CDR3 loop: CAWSDPLVYEQYF. Here the CDR3 DNA reads TGTGCCTGGAGCGATCCCCTTGTCTACGAGCAGTACTTC.

V is TRBV27 and J is TRBJ1-1; tentatively, D is TRBD1 (5 bases). In germline, CDR1 is MNHEY, CDR2 SMNVEV (reference sequence). V was clipped by 4 bases and J by 0 bases, with 12 bases between them. This CDR3 contains 15 residues. This CDR3 is CASSSRDQMNTEAFF. As DNA, the CDR3 is TGTGCCAGCAGTTCGCGGGACCAGATGAACACTGAAGCTTTCTTT.